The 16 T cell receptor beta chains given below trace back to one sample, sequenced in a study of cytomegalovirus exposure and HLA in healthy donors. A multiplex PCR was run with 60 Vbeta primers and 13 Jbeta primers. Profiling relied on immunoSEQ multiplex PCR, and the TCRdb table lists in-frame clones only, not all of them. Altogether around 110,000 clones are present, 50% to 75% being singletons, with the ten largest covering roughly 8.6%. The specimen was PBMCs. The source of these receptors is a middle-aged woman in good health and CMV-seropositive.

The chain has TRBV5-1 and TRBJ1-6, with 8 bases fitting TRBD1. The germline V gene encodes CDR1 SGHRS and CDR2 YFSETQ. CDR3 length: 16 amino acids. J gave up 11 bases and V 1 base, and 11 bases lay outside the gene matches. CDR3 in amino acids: CASSLRAAGQGTPLHF. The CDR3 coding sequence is TGCGCCAGCAGCTTGCGGGCCGCTGGACAGGGAACACCCCTCCACTTT.

CDR3 residues: CASSLQSEDPLHF. The CDR3 nucleotides are TGTGCCAGCAGCCTACAATCAGAGGATCCCCTCCACTTT. This chain connects TRBV14 to TRBJ1-6, with no clear D. The germline V and J ends were trimmed by 4 bases and 13 bases, with 14 bases remaining between them. This CDR3 is 13 amino acids long. Germline V lookup: CDR1 SGHDN, CDR2 FVKESK.

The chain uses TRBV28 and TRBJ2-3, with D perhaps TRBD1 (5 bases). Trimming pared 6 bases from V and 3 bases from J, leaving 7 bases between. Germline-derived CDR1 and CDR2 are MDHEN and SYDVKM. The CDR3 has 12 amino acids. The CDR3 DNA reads TGTGCCAGCAGCTCAGGGACAGATACGCAGTATTTT. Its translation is CASSSGTDTQYF.

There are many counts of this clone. The CDR3 protein is CASSEGAGGNNEQFF. CDR3 bases: TGTGCCAGCAGTGAGGGAGCGGGGGGGAACAATGAGCAGTTCTTC. The chain is built from TRBV6-4 and TRBJ2-1, with 10 bases identical to TRBD2. In germline, CDR1 is MRHNA, CDR2 SNTAGT. This CDR3 has 15 amino acids. V trimming: 3 bases; J trimming: 5 bases; junction bases outside the gene matches: 4.

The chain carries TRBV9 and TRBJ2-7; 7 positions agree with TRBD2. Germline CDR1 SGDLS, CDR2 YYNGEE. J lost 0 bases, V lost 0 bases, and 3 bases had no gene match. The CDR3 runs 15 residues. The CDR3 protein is CASSVEPSGSYEQYF. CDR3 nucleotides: TGTGCCAGCAGCGTAGAGCCTAGCGGCTCCTACGAGCAGTACTTC.

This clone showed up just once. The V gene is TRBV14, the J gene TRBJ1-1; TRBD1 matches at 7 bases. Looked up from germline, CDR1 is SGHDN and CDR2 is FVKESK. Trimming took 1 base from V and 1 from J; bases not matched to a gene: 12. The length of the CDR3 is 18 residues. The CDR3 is CASSQVEITGTANTEAFF. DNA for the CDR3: TGTGCCAGCAGCCAAGTGGAGATTACCGGGACAGCGAACACTGAAGCTTTCTTT. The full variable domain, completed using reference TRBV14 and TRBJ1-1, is EAGVTQFPSHSVIEKGQTVTLRCDPISGHDNLYWYRRVMGKEIKFLLHFVKESKQDESGMPNNRFLAERTGGTYSTLKVQPAELEDSGVYFCASSQVEITGTANTEAFFGQGTRLTVV.

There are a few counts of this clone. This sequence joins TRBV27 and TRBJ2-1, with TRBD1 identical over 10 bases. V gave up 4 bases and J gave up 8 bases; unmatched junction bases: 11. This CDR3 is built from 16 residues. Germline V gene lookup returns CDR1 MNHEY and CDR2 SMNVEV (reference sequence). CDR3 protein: CASSSTPGQGFYEQFF. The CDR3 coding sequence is TGTGCCAGCAGTTCGACCCCGGGACAGGGGTTCTATGAGCAGTTCTTC.

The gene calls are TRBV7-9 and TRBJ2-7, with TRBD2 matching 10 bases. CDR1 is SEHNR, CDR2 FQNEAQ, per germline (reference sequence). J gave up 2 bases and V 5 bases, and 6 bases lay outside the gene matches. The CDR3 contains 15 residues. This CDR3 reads CASSPLAGGTYEQYF. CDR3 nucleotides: TGTGCCAGCAGCCCGTTAGCGGGAGGCACCTACGAGCAGTACTTC.

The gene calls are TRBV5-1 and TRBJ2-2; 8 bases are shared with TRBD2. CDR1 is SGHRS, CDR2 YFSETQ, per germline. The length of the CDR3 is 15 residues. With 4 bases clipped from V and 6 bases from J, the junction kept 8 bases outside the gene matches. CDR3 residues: CASSITGGPPGELFF. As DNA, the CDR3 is TGCGCCAGCAGCATTACGGGGGGGCCGCCCGGGGAGCTGTTTTTT.

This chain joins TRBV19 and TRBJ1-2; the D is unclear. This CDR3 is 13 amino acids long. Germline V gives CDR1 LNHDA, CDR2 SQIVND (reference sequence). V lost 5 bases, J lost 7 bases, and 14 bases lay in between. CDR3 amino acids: CASSAPGLTGYTF. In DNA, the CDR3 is TGTGCCAGTAGTGCTCCCGGGTTGACTGGCTACACCTTC.

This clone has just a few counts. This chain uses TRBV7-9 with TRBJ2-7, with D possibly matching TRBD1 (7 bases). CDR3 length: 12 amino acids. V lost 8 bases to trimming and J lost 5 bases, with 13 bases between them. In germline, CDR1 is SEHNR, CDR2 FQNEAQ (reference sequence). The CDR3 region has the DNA TGTGCCAGCCGGCAGGGGGGAAACGAGCAGTACTTC. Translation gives CASRQGGNEQYF.

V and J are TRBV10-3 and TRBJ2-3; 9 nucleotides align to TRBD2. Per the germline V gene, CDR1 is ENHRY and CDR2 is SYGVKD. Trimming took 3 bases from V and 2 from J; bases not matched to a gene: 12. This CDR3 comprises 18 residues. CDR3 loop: CAISDPGLAGTLTDTQYF. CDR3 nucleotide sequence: TGTGCCATCAGTGACCCCGGGCTAGCGGGGACCCTCACAGATACGCAGTATTTT.

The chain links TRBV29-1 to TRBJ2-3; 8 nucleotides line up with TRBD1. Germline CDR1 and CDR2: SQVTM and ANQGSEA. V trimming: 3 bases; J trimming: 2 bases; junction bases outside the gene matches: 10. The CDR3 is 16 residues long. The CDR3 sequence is CSVDRGRGRVTDTQYF. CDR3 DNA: TGCAGCGTTGACAGGGGGCGAGGGCGAGTCACAGATACGCAGTATTTT.

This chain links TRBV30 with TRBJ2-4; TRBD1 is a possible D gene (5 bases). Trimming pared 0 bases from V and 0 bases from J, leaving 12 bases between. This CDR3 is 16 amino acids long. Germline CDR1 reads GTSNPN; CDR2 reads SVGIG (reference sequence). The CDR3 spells CAWSVRGTIAKNIQYF. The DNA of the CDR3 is TGTGCCTGGAGTGTAAGGGGAACAATAGCCAAAAACATTCAGTACTTC.

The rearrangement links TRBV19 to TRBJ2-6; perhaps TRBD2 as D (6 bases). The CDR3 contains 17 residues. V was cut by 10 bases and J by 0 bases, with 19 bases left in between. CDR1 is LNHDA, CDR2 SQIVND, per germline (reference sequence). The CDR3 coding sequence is TGTGCCACCCAAGGCGGGACGCGTTCCTCTGGGGCCAACGTCCTGACTTTC. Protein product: CATQGGTRSSGANVLTF.

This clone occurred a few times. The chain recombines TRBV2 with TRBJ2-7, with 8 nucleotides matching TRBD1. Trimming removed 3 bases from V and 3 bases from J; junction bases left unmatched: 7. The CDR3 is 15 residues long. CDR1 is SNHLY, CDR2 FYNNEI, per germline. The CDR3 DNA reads TGTGCCAGCAGTGACCCGGGACAGGAGAACTACGAGCAGTACTTC. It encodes CASSDPGQENYEQYF.